The 4 T cell receptor beta chains in this list originate from one sample, sequenced in a study of post-analysis software for immune sequencing data. Findings of the study overall: Roughly five TRBV segments were more frequent in patients than controls; TRBV5-6, TRBV5-1 and TRBV20-1 belonged to this group.

TCR beta libraries were prepared from cDNA with unique molecular identifiers. TCRdb analysed the PCR reads with MiXCR anew, one entry per CDR3 protein. The sample lists roughly 800,000 distinct CDR3 sequences; more than 45% were seen once. For these TCRs, the target antigens are not known. Specimen: blood. The receptors were sampled from a girl aged 10 to 17 with multiple sclerosis.

This sequence joins TRBV7-3 and TRBJ2-7, with 7 bases aligning to TRBD2. Germline V gene sequence: CDR1 SGHTA, CDR2 FQGTGA. This CDR3 is 13 amino acids long. V was pared by 2 bases and J by 6 bases, with 4 bases of the junction left unmatched. The CDR3 sequence is CASSLDAGVEQYF. The DNA for the CDR3 is TGTGCCAGCAGCTTAGACGCGGGAGTCGAGCAGTACTTC.

The chain carries TRBV7-2 and TRBJ2-1; the D call may be TRBD1 or TRBD2 (6 bases each). The CDR3 extends over 16 amino acids. The V end was cut by 5 bases, the J end by 0 bases, with 14 bases between. Germline-derived CDR1 and CDR2 are SGHTA and FQGNSA. CDR3: CASSPEAGHSYNEQFF. As DNA, the CDR3 is TGTGCCAGCAGCCCGGAGGCGGGACACTCCTACAATGAGCAGTTCTTC.

The rearrangement uses TRBV4-1 and TRBJ2-1; TRBD1 matches at 8 bases. This CDR3 comprises 16 residues. The ends lost 1 base at V and 7 bases at J; junction bases unmatched: 9. Germline V CDR1 and CDR2: MGHRA, YSYEKL. CDR3 DNA: TGCGCCAGCAGCCAAGCGGCGACAGGGGCTTGGAATGAGCAGTTCTTC. Encoded protein: CASSQAATGAWNEQFF.

This clonotype came up a few times. One end of the junction varies from germline; a read error may be responsible. This chain links TRBV4-2 with TRBJ2-7; D uncertain. The CDR3 covers 16 residues. Germline CDR1 is LGHNA and CDR2 is YNFKEQ. CDR3: CTSSQDLAANSYEQYF. Written as DNA, the CDR3 is TGTACCAGCAGCCAAGACCTGGCGGCCAACTCCTACGAGCAGTACTTC.